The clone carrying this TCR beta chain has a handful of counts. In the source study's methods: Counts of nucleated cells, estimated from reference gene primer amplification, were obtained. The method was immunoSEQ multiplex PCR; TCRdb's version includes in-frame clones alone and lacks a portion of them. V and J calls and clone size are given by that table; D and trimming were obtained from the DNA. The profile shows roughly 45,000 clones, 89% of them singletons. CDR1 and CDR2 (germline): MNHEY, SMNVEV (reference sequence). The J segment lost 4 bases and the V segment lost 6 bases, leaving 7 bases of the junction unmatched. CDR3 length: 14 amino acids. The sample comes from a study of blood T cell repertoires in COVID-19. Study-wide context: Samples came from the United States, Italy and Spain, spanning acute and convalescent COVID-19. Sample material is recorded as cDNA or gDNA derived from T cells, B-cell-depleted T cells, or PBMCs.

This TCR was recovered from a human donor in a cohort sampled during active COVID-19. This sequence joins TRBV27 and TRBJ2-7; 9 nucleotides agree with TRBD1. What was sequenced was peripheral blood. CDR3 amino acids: CASSPGQGPYEQYF. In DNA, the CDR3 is TGTGCCAGCAGCCCGGGACAGGGTCCATACGAGCAGTACTTC.